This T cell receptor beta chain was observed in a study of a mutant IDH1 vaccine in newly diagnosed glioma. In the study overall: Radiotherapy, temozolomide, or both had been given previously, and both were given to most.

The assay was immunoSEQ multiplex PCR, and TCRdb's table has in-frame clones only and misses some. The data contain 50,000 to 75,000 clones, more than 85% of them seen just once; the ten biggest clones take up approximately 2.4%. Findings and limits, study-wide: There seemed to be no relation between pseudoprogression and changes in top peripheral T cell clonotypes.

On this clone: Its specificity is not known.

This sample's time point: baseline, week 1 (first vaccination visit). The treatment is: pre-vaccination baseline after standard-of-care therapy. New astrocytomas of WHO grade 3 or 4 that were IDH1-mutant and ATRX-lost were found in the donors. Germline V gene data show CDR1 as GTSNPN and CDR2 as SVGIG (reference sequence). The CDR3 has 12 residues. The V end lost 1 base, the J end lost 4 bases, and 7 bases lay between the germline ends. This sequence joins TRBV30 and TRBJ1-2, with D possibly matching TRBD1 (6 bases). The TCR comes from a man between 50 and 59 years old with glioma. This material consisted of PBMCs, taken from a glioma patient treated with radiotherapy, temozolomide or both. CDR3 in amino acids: CAWSEDSYGYTF. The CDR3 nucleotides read TGTGCCTGGAGTGAGGACAGCTATGGCTACACCTTC.